These T cell receptor beta chains were read from a single sample in a study of shared clonotypes between healthy human individuals. Sequencing was performed with immunoSEQ multiplex PCR; in TCRdb, only in-frame clones are kept and a portion is missing. This sample yields around 2.5 million clones, of which under 95% are seen a single time; around 0.37% belongs to the top ten. Sequencing used naive CD4+ T cells from PBMCs. The receptors stem from a young man in good health. Some clones in this sample may be carry-over from other donors' samples. The CDR3 runs from the conserved cysteine through the conserved F or W. The order of the fields is D gene, J gene, V gene, clone size, CDR3 DNA, CDR3 protein. The D gene is left open where the match is weak. Where a row states a size, it is once, few, many or the class of an expanded clone; other rows omit it.

d_gene: .
j_gene: TRBJ2-7
v_gene: TRBV7-3
abundance: .
CDR3nt: TGTGCCAGCAGCTTAGGTCTAGCGAACGAGCAGTACTTC
CDR3aa: CASSLGLANEQYF

d_gene: TRBD2
j_gene: TRBJ2-1
v_gene: TRBV28
abundance: .
CDR3nt: TGTGCCAGCAGTTTAGGGGCTAGCGGGAGTGGGTACAATGAGCAGTTCTTC
CDR3aa: CASSLGASGSGYNEQFF

d_gene: .
j_gene: TRBJ2-7
v_gene: TRBV6-5
abundance: .
CDR3nt: TGTGCCAGCAGTTACTCGGGTCAGAACGAGCAGTACTTC
CDR3aa: CASSYSGQNEQYF

d_gene: TRBD2
j_gene: TRBJ2-3
v_gene: TRBV9
abundance: once
CDR3nt: TGTGCCAGCAGCAAGGCTAGCGGGATGACAGATACGCAGTATTTT
CDR3aa: CASSKASGMTDTQYF

d_gene: TRBD2
j_gene: TRBJ2-3
v_gene: TRBV2
abundance: .
CDR3nt: TGTGCCAGCAGGGTAGCGGGAGGGTACGTAGATACGCAGTATTTT
CDR3aa: CASRVAGGYVDTQYF

d_gene: .
j_gene: TRBJ2-7
v_gene: TRBV4-1
abundance: .
CDR3nt: TGCGCCAGCAGCCAAGCTACTAGCAGCTACGAGCAGTACTTC
CDR3aa: CASSQATSSYEQYF

d_gene: .
j_gene: TRBJ2-7
v_gene: TRBV29-1
abundance: .
CDR3nt: TGCAGCGTTGATGGGGGGGCCCCCTACGAGCAGTACTTC
CDR3aa: CSVDGGAPYEQYF

d_gene: .
j_gene: TRBJ2-2
v_gene: TRBV28
abundance: .
CDR3nt: TGTGCCAGTCTCCCCGCCGGGCAGGGGTACACCGGGGAGCTGTTTTTT
CDR3aa: CASLPAGQGYTGELFF

d_gene: .
j_gene: TRBJ2-7
v_gene: TRBV7-9
abundance: .
CDR3nt: TGTGCCAGCAGCTTTAGCCCCTCCTACGAGCAGTACTTC
CDR3aa: CASSFSPSYEQYF

d_gene: TRBD1
j_gene: TRBJ2-7
v_gene: TRBV28
abundance: .
CDR3nt: TGTGCCAGCGGGACAGGGTCCTACGAGCAGTACTTC
CDR3aa: CASGTGSYEQYF

d_gene: .
j_gene: TRBJ2-1
v_gene: TRBV10-2
abundance: .
CDR3nt: TGCGCCAGCTCGGGGGCTGGTTACAATGAGCAGTTCTTC
CDR3aa: CASSGAGYNEQFF

d_gene: TRBD2
j_gene: TRBJ2-3
v_gene: TRBV5-1
abundance: .
CDR3nt: TGCGCCAGCAAGACGGGAGGCCCAGATACGCAGTATTTT
CDR3aa: CASKTGGPDTQYF

d_gene: TRBD1
j_gene: TRBJ2-5
v_gene: TRBV6-5
abundance: .
CDR3nt: TGTGCCAGCAGCTCGACAGGGCTCCAAGAGACCCAGTACTTC
CDR3aa: CASSSTGLQETQYF

d_gene: TRBD2
j_gene: TRBJ2-3
v_gene: TRBV5-4
abundance: .
CDR3nt: TGTGCCAGCAGCTCAGAGGGACTATTCGATAATACGCAGTATTTT
CDR3aa: CASSSEGLFDNTQYF

d_gene: .
j_gene: TRBJ2-3
v_gene: TRBV20-1
abundance: .
CDR3nt: TGCAGTGTTAACCGACTGTCTACGCAGTATTTT
CDR3aa: CSVNRLSTQYF

d_gene: .
j_gene: TRBJ1-3
v_gene: TRBV5-4
abundance: .
CDR3nt: TGTGCCAGCAGCTTGGAGGCAGTGGGAAACACCATATATTTT
CDR3aa: CASSLEAVGNTIYF

d_gene: .
j_gene: TRBJ2-7
v_gene: TRBV19
abundance: .
CDR3nt: TGTGCCAGTAGTGTGGACAGAAAATCGGGCGAGCAGTACTTC
CDR3aa: CASSVDRKSGEQYF

d_gene: .
j_gene: TRBJ1-2
v_gene: TRBV6-4
abundance: once
CDR3nt: TGTGCCAGCAGGGCAGGGCCTAACTATGGCTACACCTTC
CDR3aa: CASRAGPNYGYTF

d_gene: TRBD1
j_gene: TRBJ1-1
v_gene: TRBV25-1
abundance: few
CDR3nt: TGTGCCAGCACACCGGGACAGGGGAACACTGAAGCTTTCTTT
CDR3aa: CASTPGQGNTEAFF

d_gene: .
j_gene: TRBJ1-3
v_gene: TRBV2
abundance: .
CDR3nt: TGTGCCAGCCGAGGAGGGAACACTGGAAACACCATATATTTT
CDR3aa: CASRGGNTGNTIYF

d_gene: .
j_gene: TRBJ1-3
v_gene: TRBV6-5
abundance: .
CDR3nt: TGTGCCAGCAGCAGGGACATTGGAAACACCATATATTTT
CDR3aa: CASSRDIGNTIYF

d_gene: TRBD2
j_gene: TRBJ2-3
v_gene: TRBV18
abundance: .
CDR3nt: TGTGCCAGCTCCCCCTCAGCGGGAGCCACAGATACGCAGTATTTT
CDR3aa: CASSPSAGATDTQYF

d_gene: .
j_gene: TRBJ1-4
v_gene: TRBV9
abundance: .
CDR3nt: TGTGCCAGTAGCGTAGGGCAGGGTACTAATGAAAAACTGTTTTTT
CDR3aa: CASSVGQGTNEKLFF

d_gene: .
j_gene: TRBJ1-1
v_gene: TRBV30
abundance: .
CDR3nt: TGTGCCTGGAGCGGGACGGCGAACACTGAAGCTTTCTTT
CDR3aa: CAWSGTANTEAFF

d_gene: .
j_gene: TRBJ1-1
v_gene: TRBV2
abundance: .
CDR3nt: TGTGCGACAAGCCGGGATTGGAACACTGAAGCTTTCTTT
CDR3aa: CATSRDWNTEAFF

d_gene: .
j_gene: TRBJ1-6
v_gene: TRBV6-5
abundance: .
CDR3nt: TGTGCCAGCAAGGGGGGGCGCTTCCCTAATTCACCCCTCCACTTT
CDR3aa: CASKGGRFPNSPLHF

d_gene: .
j_gene: TRBJ2-1
v_gene: TRBV7-8
abundance: once
CDR3nt: TGTGCCAGCAGCTTTGGAGGGGCGGCCACCTACAATGAGCAGTTCTTC
CDR3aa: CASSFGGAATYNEQFF

d_gene: .
j_gene: TRBJ2-3
v_gene: TRBV7-8
abundance: .
CDR3nt: TGTGCCAGCAGCCGGCCCCCGGTGCTAAGCACAGATACGCAGTATTTT
CDR3aa: CASSRPPVLSTDTQYF

d_gene: .
j_gene: TRBJ2-7
v_gene: TRBV11-2
abundance: .
CDR3nt: TGTGCCAGCAGCTTAGATCGAACCGTATCCGTCTACGAGCAGTACTTC
CDR3aa: CASSLDRTVSVYEQYF

d_gene: .
j_gene: TRBJ2-3
v_gene: TRBV6-1
abundance: .
CDR3nt: TGTGCCAGCAGTGAAGTTGTCTACGGCACAGATACGCAGTATTTT
CDR3aa: CASSEVVYGTDTQYF

d_gene: TRBD1
j_gene: TRBJ1-5
v_gene: TRBV10-3
abundance: .
CDR3nt: TGTGCCATCAGTGAAGGGGGACAGCCGATCAATCAGCCCCAGCATTTT
CDR3aa: CAISEGGQPINQPQHF

d_gene: TRBD1
j_gene: TRBJ2-2
v_gene: TRBV6-6
abundance: .
CDR3nt: TGTGCCAGCAGTTCAGGACAGGCTTTGAACACCGGGGAGCTGTTTTTT
CDR3aa: CASSSGQALNTGELFF

d_gene: TRBD2
j_gene: TRBJ2-4
v_gene: TRBV13
abundance: .
CDR3nt: TGTGCCAGCAGCTTAACTCCCCGTCGTCGGACTAGCGGGAGAAATGGAAACATTCAGTACTTC
CDR3aa: CASSLTPRRRTSGRNGNIQYF

d_gene: TRBD1
j_gene: TRBJ2-7
v_gene: TRBV28
abundance: once
CDR3nt: TGTGCCAGCAGTTTAAACAGGGGCTACGAGCAGTACTTC
CDR3aa: CASSLNRGYEQYF

d_gene: TRBD1
j_gene: TRBJ1-1
v_gene: TRBV7-8
abundance: .
CDR3nt: TGTGCCAGCAGCTTAGCGCTCTCAGGGGGCTTCACTGAAGCTTTCTTT
CDR3aa: CASSLALSGGFTEAFF

d_gene: TRBD1
j_gene: TRBJ2-4
v_gene: TRBV7-9
abundance: .
CDR3nt: TGTGCCAGCAGCTCCCATGAGGGACAGGGGGTGGTCAAAAACATTCAGTACTTC
CDR3aa: CASSSHEGQGVVKNIQYF

d_gene: .
j_gene: TRBJ1-4
v_gene: TRBV20-1
abundance: .
CDR3nt: TGCAGTGCTTTGCGAGGTGAAAAACTGTTTTTT
CDR3aa: CSALRGEKLFF

d_gene: .
j_gene: TRBJ2-1
v_gene: TRBV2
abundance: .
CDR3nt: TGTGCCAGCAGTGAACAATTTCTTGTGGGGTTCAACAATGAGCAGTTCTTC
CDR3aa: CASSEQFLVGFNNEQFF

d_gene: .
j_gene: TRBJ2-7
v_gene: TRBV9
abundance: .
CDR3nt: TGTGCCAGCAGCGTAGAGGGAGGGACAGGACCTCCTTACGAGCAGTACTTC
CDR3aa: CASSVEGGTGPPYEQYF

d_gene: .
j_gene: TRBJ1-4
v_gene: TRBV19
abundance: .
CDR3nt: TGTGCCAGCGGTAGGGGTGAAAAACTGTTTTTT
CDR3aa: CASGRGEKLFF

d_gene: TRBD1
j_gene: TRBJ1-1
v_gene: TRBV19
abundance: .
CDR3nt: TGTGCCAGTAACCGACAGGGGGCGCGTACTGAAGCTTTCTTT
CDR3aa: CASNRQGARTEAFF

d_gene: .
j_gene: TRBJ1-5
v_gene: TRBV7-2
abundance: .
CDR3nt: TGTGCCAGCAGCTTATCGGGCAATCAGCCCCAGCATTTT
CDR3aa: CASSLSGNQPQHF

d_gene: .
j_gene: TRBJ1-5
v_gene: TRBV19
abundance: once
CDR3nt: TGTGCCAGTAGTATAGGGGCAGCCCGATTTGTGGAGCCCCAGCATTTT
CDR3aa: CASSIGAARFVEPQHF

d_gene: .
j_gene: TRBJ2-1
v_gene: TRBV7-6
abundance: .
CDR3nt: TGTGCCAGCAGTTGGTTTCTAGGCCCCTTGAATGAGCAGTTCTTC
CDR3aa: CASSWFLGPLNEQFF

d_gene: .
j_gene: TRBJ2-4
v_gene: TRBV9
abundance: .
CDR3nt: TGTGCCAGCAGCGTAGGTTTTGGGACGGGAAACATTCAGTACTTC
CDR3aa: CASSVGFGTGNIQYF

d_gene: .
j_gene: TRBJ1-3
v_gene: TRBV5-1
abundance: .
CDR3nt: TGCGCCAGCAGCTTGGACAGGTTATCTGGAAACACCATATATTTT
CDR3aa: CASSLDRLSGNTIYF

d_gene: .
j_gene: TRBJ1-2
v_gene: TRBV2
abundance: .
CDR3nt: TGTGCCAGCAGTGAGACGGGGAACTATGGCTACACCTTC
CDR3aa: CASSETGNYGYTF

d_gene: .
j_gene: TRBJ2-7
v_gene: TRBV14
abundance: .
CDR3nt: TGTGCCAGCAGCCCGGGACATAGGTACTACGAGCAGTACTTC
CDR3aa: CASSPGHRYYEQYF

d_gene: .
j_gene: TRBJ2-3
v_gene: TRBV7-9
abundance: .
CDR3nt: TGTGCCAGCAGCAACCTACTAGTGAAGAGTGGAGATACGCAGTATTTT
CDR3aa: CASSNLLVKSGDTQYF

d_gene: TRBD1
j_gene: TRBJ1-1
v_gene: TRBV28
abundance: .
CDR3nt: TGTGCCAGCAGTTTAGTGGCAGGGGGAGGTTCTGGCACTGAAGCTTTCTTT
CDR3aa: CASSLVAGGGSGTEAFF

d_gene: .
j_gene: TRBJ2-3
v_gene: TRBV2
abundance: .
CDR3nt: TGTGCCAGCAGTGAAGCCGGGGTCGGCACAGATACGCAGTATTTT
CDR3aa: CASSEAGVGTDTQYF

d_gene: .
j_gene: TRBJ2-1
v_gene: TRBV28
abundance: .
CDR3nt: TGTGCCAGCAGCCGGGACCCCGGACTCAATGAGCAGTTCTTC
CDR3aa: CASSRDPGLNEQFF

d_gene: TRBD2
j_gene: TRBJ2-2
v_gene: TRBV25-1
abundance: .
CDR3nt: TGTGCCAGCAGTGAATCAGTACTAGCGGGAGCGCCCGGGGAGCTGTTTTTT
CDR3aa: CASSESVLAGAPGELFF